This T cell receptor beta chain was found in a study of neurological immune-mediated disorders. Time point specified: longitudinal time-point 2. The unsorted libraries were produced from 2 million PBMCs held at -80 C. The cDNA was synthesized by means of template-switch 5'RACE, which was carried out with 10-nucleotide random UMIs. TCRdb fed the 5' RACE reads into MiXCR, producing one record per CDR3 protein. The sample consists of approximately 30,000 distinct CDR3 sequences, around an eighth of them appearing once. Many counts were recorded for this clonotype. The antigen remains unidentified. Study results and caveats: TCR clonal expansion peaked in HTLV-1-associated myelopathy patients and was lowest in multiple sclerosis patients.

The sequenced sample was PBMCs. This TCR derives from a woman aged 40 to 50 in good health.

This chain's CDR3 is CASSFGAFSGPEAFF. CDR3 nucleotide sequence: TGTGCCAGCAGCTTCGGGGCTTTTTCGGGTCCTGAAGCTTTCTTT. The chain has TRBV5-6 and TRBJ1-1; D possibly corresponds to TRBD1 (5 bases). V shed 2 bases and J shed 6 bases, with 17 bases lying between them. Germline CDR1 and CDR2: SGHDT and YYEEEE. This CDR3 is 15 amino acids long.